This T cell receptor beta chain stems from a study of cytotoxic CD8 clonotypes in ibrutinib-treated CLL. Study-level background: Following treatment for a median around twelve months, range 6 to 36, response samples were then taken. Averaging across samples gave approximately 260,000 productive templates and 94,082 productive rearrangements. Findings of the study overall: The study found clonality rose at ibrutinib response, then fell toward baseline at progression.

The CDR3 spans 20 residues. V lost 0 bases and J lost 3; bases outside the gene matches: 18. From germline, CDR1 is LGHNA and CDR2 YNFKEQ. With regard to this clone: Antigen: not known.

Produced via immunoSEQ multiplex PCR; TCRdb's table is partial and in-frame only. The table shows more than 25,000 clones, with about 78% occurring only once. V and J are TRBV4-2 and TRBJ2-3; the match to TRBD2 covers 7 bases. Sequencing was performed on PBMCs, taken after 36 months of ibrutinib treatment. This TCR came from a human donor with chronic lymphocytic leukemia. CDR3 loop: CASSQDQGLQLEGSTDTQYF. CDR3 in DNA: TGTGCCAGCAGCCAAGATCAGGGACTACAACTCGAAGGATCAACAGATACGCAGTATTTT.